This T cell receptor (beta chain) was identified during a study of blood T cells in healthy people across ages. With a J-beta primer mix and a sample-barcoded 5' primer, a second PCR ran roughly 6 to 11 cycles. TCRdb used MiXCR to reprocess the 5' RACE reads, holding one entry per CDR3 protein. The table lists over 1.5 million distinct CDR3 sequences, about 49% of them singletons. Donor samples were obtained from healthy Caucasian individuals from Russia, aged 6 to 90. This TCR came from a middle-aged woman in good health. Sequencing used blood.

In DNA, the CDR3 is TGTGCCAGCAGCTTATCGGGGGGAACTAATGAAAAACTGTTTTTT. Protein: CASSLSGGTNEKLFF. This sequence joins TRBV7-9 and TRBJ1-4, with D perhaps matching TRBD1 (5 bases). Per the germline V gene, CDR1 is SEHNR and CDR2 is FQNEAQ (reference sequence). V gave up 2 bases and J gave up 1 base, with 8 bases separating them. The CDR3 is 15 residues long.